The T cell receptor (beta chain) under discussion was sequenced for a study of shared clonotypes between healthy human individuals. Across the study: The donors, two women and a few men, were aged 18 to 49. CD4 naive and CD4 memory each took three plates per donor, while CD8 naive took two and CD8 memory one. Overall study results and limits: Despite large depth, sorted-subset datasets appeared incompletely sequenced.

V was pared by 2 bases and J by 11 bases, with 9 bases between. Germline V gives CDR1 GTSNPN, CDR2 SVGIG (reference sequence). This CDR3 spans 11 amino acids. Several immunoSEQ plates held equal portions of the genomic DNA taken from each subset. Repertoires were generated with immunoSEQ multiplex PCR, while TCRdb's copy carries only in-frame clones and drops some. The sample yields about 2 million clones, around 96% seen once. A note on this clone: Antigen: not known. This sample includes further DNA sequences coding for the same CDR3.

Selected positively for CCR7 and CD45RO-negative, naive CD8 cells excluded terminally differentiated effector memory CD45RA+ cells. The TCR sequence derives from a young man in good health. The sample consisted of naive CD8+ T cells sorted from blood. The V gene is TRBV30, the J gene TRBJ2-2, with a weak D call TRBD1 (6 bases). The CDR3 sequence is CAWSQGGELFF. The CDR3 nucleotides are TGTGCCTGGAGTCAAGGGGGAGAGCTGTTTTTT.